Shown below are 23 T cell receptor beta chains from a single sample sequenced in a study of CD8 T cells in Susac syndrome. Random-hexamer reverse transcription was applied to roughly 0.5 to 1 ug RNA. MiXCR, run by TCRdb on the immunoSEQ multiplex PCR reads, gives a single entry per CDR3 protein. This repertoire shows some 120,000 distinct CDR3 sequences, 85% to 95% found once; its top ten account for more than 0.13%. Specimen: CD4+ T cells from PBMCs. The receptors were sampled from a human donor in good health.

The chain couples TRBV9 to TRBJ2-7; 7 bases are a match to TRBD1. V was clipped by 0 bases and J by 2 bases; unmatched bases: 2. CDR3 length: 14 amino acids. Per the germline V gene, CDR1 is SGDLS and CDR2 is YYNGEE. CDR3 residues: CASSVEGAAYEQYF. The CDR3 DNA is TGTGCCAGCAGCGTAGAGGGGGCGGCCTACGAGCAGTACTTC.

The chain combines TRBV7-9 with TRBJ1-2; D not certain. The CDR3 is 14 amino acids. Per germline, CDR1 SEHNR and CDR2 FQNEAQ (reference sequence). The V end was cut by 8 bases, the J end by 0 bases, with 13 bases between. CDR3 sequence reads: CASLRQESNYGYTF. CDR3 DNA sequence: TGTGCCAGCCTCCGGCAGGAGTCTAACTATGGCTACACCTTC.

This rearrangement joins TRBV4-3 to TRBJ2-7; D remains ambiguous. Germline lookup yields CDR1 LGHNA and CDR2 YSLEER. Trimming pared 3 bases from V and 6 bases from J, leaving 12 bases between. CDR3 size: 13 residues. CDR3 coding DNA: TGCGCCAGCAGCCACACCACCAGCCGCGAGCAGTACTTC. It specifies CASSHTTSREQYF.

CDR3: CASSQEADPQFF. The CDR3 coding sequence is TGTGCCAGCAGCCAAGAAGCAGACCCCCAGTTCTTC. The V call is TRBV3-1, the J call TRBJ2-5, with D hard to call. The assigned J gene may be wrong: the sequence end matches TRBJ2-1 better. The CDR3 covers 12 residues. Germline V CDR1 and CDR2: LGHDT, YNNKEL (reference sequence).

V usage is TRBV7-9 and J usage is TRBJ2-2; 8 bases are a match to TRBD1. Germline-derived CDR1 and CDR2 are SEHNR and FQNEAQ (reference sequence). The CDR3 runs to 13 residues. CDR3 DNA sequence: TGTGCGAAGACGGGACAGGTCACCGGGGAGCTGTTTTTT. Encoded protein: CAKTGQVTGELFF.

The rearrangement links TRBV5-1 to TRBJ2-3, with TRBD2 matching over 9 bases. Germline loops: CDR1 SGHRS, CDR2 YFSETQ. The CDR3 extends over 17 amino acids. With V trimmed by 1 base and J by 4 bases, 10 bases remained unmatched. Here the CDR3 DNA reads TGCGCCAGCAGCTTGACGGGTGCTAGCGGGGCGCCAGATACGCAGTATTTT. It codes for CASSLTGASGAPDTQYF.

The rearrangement joins TRBV7-2 to TRBJ2-5; D is possibly TRBD1 (5 bases). V lost 3 bases and J lost 4, with 6 bases in between. This CDR3 has 12 amino acids. Germline V lookup: CDR1 SGHTA, CDR2 FQGNSA. The CDR3 is CASSFGAETQYF. CDR3 in DNA: TGTGCCAGCAGCTTTGGGGCAGAGACCCAGTACTTC.

The rearrangement links TRBV9 to TRBJ2-5; 8 bases are shared with TRBD2. CDR3 length: 15 amino acids. V shed 4 bases and J 4 bases; nucleotides not matched to a gene: 9. In germline, CDR1 is SGDLS, CDR2 YYNGEE. Here the CDR3 DNA reads TGTGCCAGCAGCCCGGGGGGGCTCCGGGGAGAGACCCAGTACTTC. This gives the protein CASSPGGLRGETQYF.

This clonotype was seen only once. V and J are TRBV20-1 and TRBJ2-1; TRBD1 might be the D (6 bases). This CDR3 has 16 residues. Germline V gives CDR1 DFQATT, CDR2 SNEGSKA (reference sequence). V shed 0 bases and J shed 4 bases, with 16 bases lying between them. In DNA, the CDR3 is TGCAGTGCTAGAGATCCCGGGACAAAGGCTTACAATGAGCAGTTCTTC. Residues: CSARDPGTKAYNEQFF.

Comment on this clonotype: At one of its ends the junction is not consistent with the germline gene, which may arise from a read error. V and J are TRBV9 and TRBJ2-1, with D perhaps TRBD2 (5 bases). The CDR3 is 16 residues long. CDR1 and CDR2 (germline): SGDLS, YYNGEE. The CDR3 DNA reads as TGTACCAGCAGCGCCGAATTCGGGATCTCCTACAATGAGCAGTTCTTC. Its translation is CTSSAEFGISYNEQFF.

The chain employs TRBV12-3 or TRBV12-4 and TRBJ2-7; TRBD1 matches at 7 bases. This CDR3 is 14 amino acids long. With 5 bases clipped from V and 2 bases from J, the junction kept 6 bases outside the gene matches. This CDR3 reads CASSPTGTAYEQYF. In DNA, the CDR3 is TGTGCCAGCAGTCCTACCGGGACAGCCTACGAGCAGTACTTC.

The chain recombines TRBV19 with TRBJ1-1; D perhaps matches TRBD1 (5 bases). CDR3 length equals 16 residues. Germline CDR1 reads LNHDA; CDR2 reads SQIVND (reference sequence). V lost 5 bases and J lost 4, with 20 bases in between. The CDR3 here is CASSGPRGVGGTEAFF. CDR3 DNA: TGTGCCAGTAGTGGGCCCCGGGGGGTCGGAGGCACTGAAGCTTTCTTT.

V is TRBV28 and J is TRBJ1-2; 8 bases are a match to TRBD1. Germline CDR1 MDHEN, CDR2 SYDVKM. Unmatched junction bases numbered 4, after V lost 5 bases and J lost 8 bases. The CDR3 is made up of 12 amino acids. DNA of the CDR3: TGTGCCAGCAGTGGACAGGGTGGAGGCTACACCTTC. Amino acid sequence: CASSGQGGGYTF.

The chain is built from TRBV20-1 and TRBJ2-3; D not resolved. The germline V gene encodes CDR1 DFQATT and CDR2 SNEGSKA (reference sequence). The V gene lost 6 bases and the J gene lost 2 bases, with 18 bases spanning the gap. This CDR3 is 15 amino acids long. This chain's CDR3 is CSAPDLGTITDTQYF. As DNA, the CDR3 is TGCAGTGCCCCCGACCTGGGAACGATCACAGATACGCAGTATTTT.

The J gene is TRBJ2-5, the V gene TRBV3-1, with D possibly matching TRBD2 (5 bases). This CDR3 spans 16 amino acids. Germline assignment: CDR1 LGHDT and CDR2 YNNKEL (reference sequence). The V gene lost 4 bases and the J gene lost 2 bases, with 17 bases spanning the gap. The CDR3 nucleotides read TGTGCCAGCAGCCGGCGAACTAGTTACAATCAAGAGACCCAGTACTTC. It is translated as CASSRRTSYNQETQYF.

The chain recombines TRBV19 with TRBJ2-3, with D hard to call. The CDR3 totals 17 residues. Germline values: CDR1 LNHDA, CDR2 SQIVND (reference sequence). The V end lost 2 bases, the J end lost 0 bases, and 15 bases lay between the germline ends. CDR3 sequence: CASSIFSPGWSTDTQYF. The CDR3 coding sequence is TGTGCCAGTAGTATATTCTCCCCAGGTTGGAGCACAGATACGCAGTATTTT.

The rearrangement links TRBV2 to TRBJ2-1; D is ambiguous. CDR3 size: 13 residues. V was pared by 5 bases and J by 5 bases, with 10 bases between. The germline V gene has CDR1 SNHLY and CDR2 FYNNEI. CDR3 protein: CASSLDGHNEQFF. The CDR3, as DNA: TGTGCCAGCAGTTTAGACGGACACAATGAGCAGTTCTTC.

The rearrangement uses TRBV7-2 and TRBJ2-1; TRBD2 agrees at 9 bases. The germline V gene has CDR1 SGHTA and CDR2 FQGNSA. Trimming cost V 5 bases and J 6 bases; bases outside gene matches: 11. This CDR3 region has 16 residues. The CDR3 loop is CASSLTAGGPLNEQFF. The DNA of the CDR3 is TGTGCCAGCAGCCTCACGGCGGGAGGGCCACTCAATGAGCAGTTCTTC.

The V gene is TRBV7-8, the J gene TRBJ1-1; D may be TRBD1 (5 bases). Germline lookup yields CDR1 SGHVS and CDR2 FQNEAQ. V lost 5 bases and J 11 bases, leaving 21 bases between the germline ends. The CDR3 length is 14 residues. CDR3 region: CASSLGTDDAEAFF. CDR3 in DNA: TGTGCCAGCAGCCTTGGGACGGACGACGCGGAGGCTTTCTTT. The full variable domain, in which reference TRBV7-8 and TRBJ1-1 provide the parts outside the CDR3, is GAGVSQSPRYKVAKRGQDVALRCDPISGHVSLFWYQQALGQGPEFLTYFQNEAQLDKSGLPSDRFFAERPEGSVSTLKIQRTQQEDSAVYLCASSLGTDDAEAFFGQGTRLTVV.

V and J are TRBV19 and TRBJ1-1; no clear D. The CDR3 loop spans 14 amino acids. The V end lost 2 bases, the J end lost 6 bases, and 13 bases lay between the germline ends. The germline V gene has CDR1 LNHDA and CDR2 SQIVND (reference sequence). The CDR3 DNA reads as TGTGCCAGTAGTATACTCGGGGAGGGATCTGAAGCTTTCTTT. Translating gives CASSILGEGSEAFF. Looking up the rest from reference TRBV19 and TRBJ1-1 gives the full variable domain: DGGITQSPKYLFRKEGQNVTLSCEQNLNHDAMYWYRQDPGQGLRLIYYSQIVNDFQKGDIAEGYSVSREKKESFPLTVTSAQKNPTAFYLCASSILGEGSEAFFGQGTRLTVV.

V gene TRBV27 combines with J gene TRBJ2-7; D is possibly TRBD1 (6 bases). V lost 11 bases to trimming and J lost 3 bases, with 11 bases between them. The CDR3 totals 11 residues. Germline-derived CDR1 and CDR2 are MNHEY and SMNVEV (reference sequence). CDR3 sequence: CAGYRDYEQYF. For the CDR3, the DNA is TGTGCCGGCTACAGGGACTACGAGCAGTACTTC.

This clonotype came up once. This chain connects TRBV7-9 to TRBJ2-3; TRBD1 aligns across 11 bases. The CDR3 is made up of 14 amino acids. Losses at the gene ends were 5 bases for V and 8 bases for J; bases not matched to a gene: 6. The V gene's germline CDR1 is SEHNR and CDR2 FQNEAQ (reference sequence). CDR3 in DNA: TGTGCCAGCAGCCTAGAGGGGACAGGGGGTACGCAGTATTTT. The encoded protein is CASSLEGTGGTQYF.

This clonotype has a single count. The chain joins TRBV30 to TRBJ1-1; no firm D call. Trimming took off 0 bases at V and 1 base at J, with 12 bases between the two ends. Germline CDR1 reads GTSNPN; CDR2 reads SVGIG (reference sequence). The CDR3 has 15 amino acids. The CDR3 sequence is CAWSVGAARNTEAFF. The CDR3 DNA reads TGTGCCTGGAGTGTTGGAGCAGCAAGGAACACTGAAGCTTTCTTT.